The rows below give T cell receptor beta chains drawn from one sample of a study of OX40 agonist ivuxolimab in advanced cancers. Only in-frame clones appear in the TCRdb table, and some are missing; sequencing was by immunoSEQ multiplex PCR. The sample records roughly 95,000 clones, around 86% being singletons. This sample comprised CD4+ or CD8+ T cells sorted from blood, obtained in a trial of the OX40 agonist ivuxolimab. These receptors all stem from an adult with an advanced solid tumor such as melanoma, head and neck, liver or kidney cancer. The CDR3 runs from the conserved cysteine through the conserved F or W. Each record gives: D gene, V gene, J gene, clone size, CDR3 length, CDR3 protein, CDR3 DNA. D genes are given only for firm matches. Rows may omit the clone size; those that give it use once, few, many or a size class.

d_call: TRBD2
v_call: TRBV6-1
j_call: TRBJ2-1
clone_size: NA
cdr3_length: 15
cdr3_aa: CASTTSGSIRNEQFF
cdr3_nt: TGTGCCAGCACGACTAGCGGGAGTATCAGAAATGAGCAGTTCTTC

d_call: NA
v_call: TRBV9
j_call: TRBJ2-1
clone_size: NA
cdr3_length: 14
cdr3_aa: CASSPQTERSEQFF
cdr3_nt: TGTGCCAGCAGCCCCCAGACTGAACGGAGTGAGCAGTTCTTC

d_call: TRBD2
v_call: TRBV18
j_call: TRBJ2-3
clone_size: NA
cdr3_length: 15
cdr3_aa: CASSPSGTGTDTQYF
cdr3_nt: TGTGCCAGCTCACCTAGCGGGACGGGCACAGATACGCAGTATTTT

d_call: TRBD1
v_call: TRBV27
j_call: TRBJ1-5
clone_size: NA
cdr3_length: 15
cdr3_aa: CASSLGQGGNQPQHF
cdr3_nt: TGTGCCAGCAGTTTAGGACAGGGAGGCAATCAGCCCCAGCATTTT

d_call: TRBD2
v_call: TRBV19
j_call: TRBJ2-7
clone_size: NA
cdr3_length: 15
cdr3_aa: CASRLAVGTGYEQYF
cdr3_nt: TGTGCCAGTAGACTAGCGGTAGGCACTGGTTACGAGCAGTACTTC

d_call: NA
v_call: TRBV30
j_call: TRBJ2-1
clone_size: NA
cdr3_length: 18
cdr3_aa: CAWSAGDWLGPRPNEQFF
cdr3_nt: TGTGCCTGGAGTGCCGGGGACTGGCTTGGCCCGAGGCCCAATGAGCAGTTCTTC

d_call: NA
v_call: TRBV7-9
j_call: TRBJ1-1
clone_size: few
cdr3_length: 14
cdr3_aa: CASRGRDLNTEAFF
cdr3_nt: TGTGCCAGCAGGGGCAGGGACCTGAACACTGAAGCTTTCTTT

d_call: NA
v_call: TRBV2
j_call: TRBJ2-3
clone_size: NA
cdr3_length: 11
cdr3_aa: CASSPLDTQYF
cdr3_nt: TGTGCCAGCAGTCCTCTAGATACGCAGTATTTT

d_call: NA
v_call: TRBV7-8
j_call: TRBJ2-1
clone_size: NA
cdr3_length: 14
cdr3_aa: CASSLTTFYNEQFF
cdr3_nt: TGTGCCAGCAGCTTGACGACTTTCTACAATGAGCAGTTCTTC

d_call: TRBD2
v_call: TRBV11-3
j_call: TRBJ2-5
clone_size: once
cdr3_length: 15
cdr3_aa: CASSLGLAGAETQYF
cdr3_nt: TGTGCCAGCAGCTTGGGACTAGCGGGAGCAGAGACCCAGTACTTC

d_call: NA
v_call: TRBV7-9
j_call: TRBJ2-3
clone_size: few
cdr3_length: 14
cdr3_aa: CASRRELVTDTQYF
cdr3_nt: TGTGCCAGCAGACGAGAACTAGTTACAGATACGCAGTATTTT

d_call: TRBD2
v_call: TRBV7-2
j_call: TRBJ2-1
clone_size: NA
cdr3_length: 16
cdr3_aa: CASSLGSLAGYNEQFF
cdr3_nt: TGTGCCAGCAGCTTAGGAAGTCTAGCGGGATACAATGAGCAGTTCTTC

d_call: NA
v_call: TRBV18
j_call: TRBJ1-2
clone_size: few
cdr3_length: 12
cdr3_aa: CASSPPGRGYTF
cdr3_nt: TGTGCCAGCTCACCACCGGGGCGCGGCTACACCTTC

d_call: TRBD1
v_call: TRBV5-1
j_call: TRBJ2-7
clone_size: NA
cdr3_length: 12
cdr3_aa: CASSSDRGEQYF
cdr3_nt: TGCGCCAGCAGCTCCGACAGGGGCGAGCAGTACTTC

d_call: TRBD2
v_call: TRBV6-4
j_call: TRBJ2-7
clone_size: NA
cdr3_length: 18
cdr3_aa: CAPTEAGPRTSGGYEQYF
cdr3_nt: TGTGCCCCAACAGAGGCGGGGCCTCGGACTAGCGGGGGCTACGAGCAGTACTTC

d_call: NA
v_call: TRBV6-1
j_call: TRBJ2-3
clone_size: once
cdr3_length: 11
cdr3_aa: CASTREDTQYF
cdr3_nt: TGTGCCAGCACCCGCGAGGATACGCAGTATTTT

d_call: NA
v_call: TRBV18
j_call: TRBJ2-1
clone_size: NA
cdr3_length: 13
cdr3_aa: CASSSASGYEQFF
cdr3_nt: TGTGCCAGCTCATCAGCCAGCGGATACGAGCAGTTCTTC

d_call: NA
v_call: TRBV18
j_call: TRBJ2-2
clone_size: NA
cdr3_length: 14
cdr3_aa: CASSPGPITGELFF
cdr3_nt: TGTGCCAGCTCACCCGGACCAATCACCGGGGAGCTGTTTTTT

d_call: TRBD2
v_call: TRBV5-8
j_call: TRBJ2-3
clone_size: NA
cdr3_length: 16
cdr3_aa: CASSNGLARGTDTQYF
cdr3_nt: TGTGCCAGCAGCAACGGACTAGCGAGGGGCACAGATACGCAGTATTTT

d_call: TRBD1
v_call: TRBV6-1
j_call: TRBJ1-1
clone_size: NA
cdr3_length: 15
cdr3_aa: CASNSRQGENTEAFF
cdr3_nt: TGTGCCAGCAACTCGAGACAGGGAGAGAACACTGAAGCTTTCTTT

d_call: NA
v_call: TRBV7-9
j_call: TRBJ2-2
clone_size: NA
cdr3_length: 14
cdr3_aa: CASSLASGTGELFF
cdr3_nt: TGTGCCAGCAGCTTGGCTAGTGGAACCGGGGAGCTGTTTTTT

d_call: NA
v_call: TRBV25-1
j_call: TRBJ1-2
clone_size: NA
cdr3_length: 15
cdr3_aa: CASTPGKGRGYGYTF
cdr3_nt: TGTGCCAGCACCCCGGGAAAGGGGCGAGGTTATGGCTACACCTTC

d_call: TRBD2
v_call: TRBV7-9
j_call: TRBJ2-7
clone_size: NA
cdr3_length: 14
cdr3_aa: CASSLATSGSNLDF
cdr3_nt: TGTGCCAGCAGCTTAGCGACTAGCGGGAGTAACCTCGACTTC

d_call: NA
v_call: TRBV21-1
j_call: TRBJ2-1
clone_size: NA
cdr3_length: 17
cdr3_aa: CASSKGKRASSYNEQFF
cdr3_nt: TGTGCCAGCAGCAAAGGGAAGCGGGCAAGCTCCTACAATGAGCAGTTCTTC

d_call: NA
v_call: TRBV7-9
j_call: TRBJ2-3
clone_size: NA
cdr3_length: 16
cdr3_aa: CASSLGRTTVTDTQYF
cdr3_nt: TGTGCCAGCAGCTTGGGGCGGACGACAGTCACAGATACGCAGTATTTT

d_call: NA
v_call: TRBV28
j_call: TRBJ2-7
clone_size: NA
cdr3_length: 16
cdr3_aa: CASSPPAGIRSYEQYF
cdr3_nt: TGTGCCAGCAGTCCACCGGCGGGGATTCGCTCCTACGAGCAGTACTTC

d_call: NA
v_call: TRBV7-2
j_call: TRBJ1-5
clone_size: NA
cdr3_length: 17
cdr3_aa: CASSSVGATDSNQPQHF
cdr3_nt: TGTGCCAGCAGCTCGGTAGGCGCGACTGATAGCAATCAGCCCCAGCATTTT

d_call: TRBD1
v_call: TRBV27
j_call: TRBJ2-7
clone_size: NA
cdr3_length: 13
cdr3_aa: CASSFDRDGEQYF
cdr3_nt: TGTGCCAGCAGTTTCGACAGGGACGGCGAGCAGTACTTC

d_call: NA
v_call: TRBV6-5
j_call: TRBJ1-1
clone_size: NA
cdr3_length: 15
cdr3_aa: CASSYSGEWSTEAFF
cdr3_nt: TGTGCCAGCAGTTACTCAGGGGAATGGAGCACTGAAGCTTTCTTT

d_call: TRBD1
v_call: TRBV2
j_call: TRBJ1-1
clone_size: NA
cdr3_length: 14
cdr3_aa: CASSEIIRDSRAFF
cdr3_nt: TGTGCCAGCAGTGAAATAATCCGGGACAGCCGCGCTTTCTTT

d_call: NA
v_call: TRBV18
j_call: TRBJ2-1
clone_size: NA
cdr3_length: 12
cdr3_aa: CASSPVRSEQFF
cdr3_nt: TGTGCCAGCTCACCCGTCCGATCTGAGCAGTTCTTC

d_call: NA
v_call: TRBV7-8
j_call: TRBJ2-7
clone_size: few
cdr3_length: 14
cdr3_aa: CASSLLPGAYEQYF
cdr3_nt: TGTGCCAGCAGCTTACTTCCAGGGGCATACGAGCAGTACTTC

d_call: NA
v_call: TRBV23-1
j_call: TRBJ1-3
clone_size: NA
cdr3_length: 18
cdr3_aa: CASSQSSRQRSSGNTIYF
cdr3_nt: TGCGCCAGCAGTCAATCCTCGAGACAGCGAAGCTCTGGAAACACCATATATTTT

d_call: NA
v_call: TRBV2
j_call: TRBJ2-7
clone_size: NA
cdr3_length: 13
cdr3_aa: CASSLGRSYEQYF
cdr3_nt: TGTGCCAGCAGCCTGGGACGGAGCTACGAGCAGTACTTC

d_call: NA
v_call: TRBV18
j_call: TRBJ2-1
clone_size: once
cdr3_length: 14
cdr3_aa: CASSPPDRLNEQFF
cdr3_nt: TGTGCCAGCTCACCACCCGACAGGCTAAATGAGCAGTTCTTC

d_call: TRBD2
v_call: TRBV9
j_call: TRBJ2-5
clone_size: NA
cdr3_length: 17
cdr3_aa: CASSVGASGLGMETQYF
cdr3_nt: TGTGCCAGCAGCGTAGGGGCTAGCGGGTTAGGAATGGAGACCCAGTACTTC

d_call: TRBD1
v_call: TRBV18
j_call: TRBJ1-1
clone_size: once
cdr3_length: 15
cdr3_aa: CASSPPTGALTEAFF
cdr3_nt: TGTGCCAGCTCACCCCCCACAGGGGCGCTTACTGAAGCTTTCTTT

d_call: TRBD2
v_call: TRBV27
j_call: TRBJ2-3
clone_size: NA
cdr3_length: 16
cdr3_aa: CASSARTSGGPDTQYF
cdr3_nt: TGTGCCAGCAGTGCCCGGACTAGCGGGGGGCCAGATACGCAGTATTTT

d_call: NA
v_call: TRBV7-3
j_call: TRBJ2-3
clone_size: NA
cdr3_length: 18
cdr3_aa: CASSLKPPQRLSTDTQYF
cdr3_nt: TGTGCCAGCAGCTTAAAACCCCCGCAGCGACTTAGCACAGATACGCAGTATTTT

d_call: TRBD2
v_call: TRBV7-3
j_call: TRBJ2-1
clone_size: NA
cdr3_length: 22
cdr3_aa: CASSLTHQGLAGGRGRINEQFF
cdr3_nt: TGTGCCAGCAGCTTAACCCACCAGGGACTAGCGGGAGGGCGGGGAAGGATCAATGAGCAGTTCTTC

d_call: NA
v_call: TRBV7-8
j_call: TRBJ2-7
clone_size: once
cdr3_length: 14
cdr3_aa: CASSLAGTQRGQYF
cdr3_nt: TGTGCCAGCAGCTTAGCCGGGACCCAGCGAGGGCAGTACTTC

d_call: NA
v_call: TRBV18
j_call: TRBJ1-3
clone_size: NA
cdr3_length: 14
cdr3_aa: CASSPQGEGNTIYF
cdr3_nt: TGTGCCAGCTCACCACAGGGTGAAGGAAACACCATATATTTT

d_call: NA
v_call: TRBV4-1
j_call: TRBJ2-5
clone_size: NA
cdr3_length: 15
cdr3_aa: CASSHSGQGQETQYF
cdr3_nt: TGCGCCAGCAGCCACAGCGGGCAGGGTCAAGAGACCCAGTACTTC

d_call: TRBD2
v_call: TRBV28
j_call: TRBJ2-1
clone_size: NA
cdr3_length: 18
cdr3_aa: CASSRSSGLGTILNEQFF
cdr3_nt: TGTGCCAGCAGTCGATCTTCTGGACTAGGTACTATTCTCAATGAGCAGTTCTTC